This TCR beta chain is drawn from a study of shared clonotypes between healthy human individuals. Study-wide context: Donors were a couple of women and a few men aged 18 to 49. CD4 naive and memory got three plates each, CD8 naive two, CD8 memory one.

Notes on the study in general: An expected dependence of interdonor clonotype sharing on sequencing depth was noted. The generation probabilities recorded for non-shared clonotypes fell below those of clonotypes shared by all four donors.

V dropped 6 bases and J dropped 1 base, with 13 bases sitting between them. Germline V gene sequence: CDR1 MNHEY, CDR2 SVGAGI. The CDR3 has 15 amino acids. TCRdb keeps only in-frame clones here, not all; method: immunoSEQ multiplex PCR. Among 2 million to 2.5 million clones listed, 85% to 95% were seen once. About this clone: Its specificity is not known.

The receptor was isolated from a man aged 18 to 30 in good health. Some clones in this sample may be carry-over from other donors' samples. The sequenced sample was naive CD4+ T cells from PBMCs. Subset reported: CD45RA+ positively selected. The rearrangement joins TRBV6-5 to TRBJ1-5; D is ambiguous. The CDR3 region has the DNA TGTGCCAGCAGGCGGTTAGCCGTAAGCAATCAGCCCCAGCATTTT. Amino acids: CASRRLAVSNQPQHF.